This is a list of T cell receptor beta chains from one sample in a study of cytomegalovirus exposure and HLA in healthy donors. Clones were read by immunoSEQ multiplex PCR, and TCRdb kept only the in-frame ones, dropping some. The sample contains tens of thousands of clones, around 66% of which appear only once. The sample comprised PBMCs. The receptors shown here come from a man aged 30 to 45 in good health and CMV-seronegative. CDR3s include the opening cysteine and the closing phenylalanine or tryptophan. The D gene is left open where the match is weak. A row's size may be missing; if present it is once, few, many or a size class.

>TRBD2|TRBV6-5|few|TRBJ2-7
TGTGCCAGCAGTACGGAGACTAGCGCGGCCTACGAGCAGTACTTC
CASSTETSAAYEQYF
>TRBD2|TRBV28|.|TRBJ2-5
TGTGCCAGCAGTTTAGGGCTAGCGGGGGAGTACCAAGAGACCCAGTACTTC
CASSLGLAGEYQETQYF
>.|TRBV2|.|TRBJ2-1
TGTGCCAGCAGTGAAGCCGACCGCAGGGGCTACAATGAGCAGTTCTTC
CASSEADRRGYNEQFF
>.|TRBV5-8|.|TRBJ1-5
TGTGCCAGCAGCTTGGCCCTCTACCAGGATCAGCCCCAGCATTTT
CASSLALYQDQPQHF
>.|TRBV9|few|TRBJ2-1
TGTGCCAGCAGCGTAGTAGCGTCCGCGTGGGATGAGCAGTTCTTC
CASSVVASAWDEQFF
>TRBD2|TRBV11-3|.|TRBJ2-3
TGTGCCAGCAGCTTAGCGGGGAGGGCCCTCGGCACAGATACGCAGTATTTT
CASSLAGRALGTDTQYF
>.|TRBV6-1|.|TRBJ1-1
TGTGCCAGCAGTGCTCAGGGGAGGGACGGCACTGAAGCTTTCTTT
CASSAQGRDGTEAFF
>.|TRBV4-1|.|TRBJ1-2
TGCGCCAGCAGCCAAGATTCGAACAGAGAGAGGGATGGCTACACCTTC
CASSQDSNRERDGYTF
>TRBD2|TRBV2|.|TRBJ2-3
TGTGCCAGCAGCCAGCGGGAGGGCCGGGGGACGCAGTATTTT
CASSQREGRGTQYF
>.|TRBV4-3|.|TRBJ1-2
TGCGCCAGCAGGGGGCGACAGGAGCCTTCTTATGGCTACACCTTC
CASRGRQEPSYGYTF
>TRBD1|TRBV19|.|TRBJ2-3
TGTGCCAGTAGCGCCAGGGGGCCGGGCACAGATACGCAGTATTTT
CASSARGPGTDTQYF
>.|TRBV7-6|once|TRBJ1-1
TGTGCCAGCAGCCATAGGGGCTTGAACACTGAAGCTTTCTTT
CASSHRGLNTEAFF
>TRBD1|TRBV6-5|.|TRBJ1-2
TGTGCCAGCAGTGAACAGGGGGCGTTTGGCTACACCTTC
CASSEQGAFGYTF
>.|TRBV7-3|few|TRBJ1-2
TGTGCCAGCAGCTTAGACAATAACTATGGCTACACCTTC
CASSLDNNYGYTF
>TRBD1|TRBV5-4|few|TRBJ2-1
TGTGCCAGCAGCTTGACCTTGGGACAGGGGAATGAGCAGTTCTTC
CASSLTLGQGNEQFF
>.|TRBV5-4|.|TRBJ1-4
TGTGCCAGCAGCTTGGCCCCGCGAGGATCTAATGAAAAACTGTTTTTT
CASSLAPRGSNEKLFF